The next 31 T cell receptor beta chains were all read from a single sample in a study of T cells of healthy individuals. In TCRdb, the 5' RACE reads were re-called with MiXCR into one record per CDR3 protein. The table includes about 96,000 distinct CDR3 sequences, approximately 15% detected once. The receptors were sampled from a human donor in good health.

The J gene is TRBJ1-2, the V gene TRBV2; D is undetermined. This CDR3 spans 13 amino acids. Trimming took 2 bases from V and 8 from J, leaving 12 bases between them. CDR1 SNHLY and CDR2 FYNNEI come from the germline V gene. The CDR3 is CASSEMRQHGYTF. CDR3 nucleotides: TGTGCCAGCAGTGAAATGCGTCAGCACGGCTACACCTTC.

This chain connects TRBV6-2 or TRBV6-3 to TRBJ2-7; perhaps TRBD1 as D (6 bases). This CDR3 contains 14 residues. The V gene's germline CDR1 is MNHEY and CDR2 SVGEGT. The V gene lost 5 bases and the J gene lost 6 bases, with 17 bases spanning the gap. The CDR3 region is CASSLPRGLGEQYF. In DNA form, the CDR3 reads TGTGCCAGCAGTCTACCCAGGGGTTTGGGCGAGCAGTACTTC.

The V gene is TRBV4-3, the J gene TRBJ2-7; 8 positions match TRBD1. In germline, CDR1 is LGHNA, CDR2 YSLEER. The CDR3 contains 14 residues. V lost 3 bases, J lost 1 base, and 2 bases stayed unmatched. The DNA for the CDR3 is TGCGCCAGCAGCCAGACAGGGGAGTCCTACGAGCAGTACTTC. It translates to CASSQTGESYEQYF.

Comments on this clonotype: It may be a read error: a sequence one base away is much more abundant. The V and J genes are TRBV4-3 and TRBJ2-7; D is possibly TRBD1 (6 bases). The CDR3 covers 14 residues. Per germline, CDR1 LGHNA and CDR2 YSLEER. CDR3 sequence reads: CASSQATGEYERYF. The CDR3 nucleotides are TGCGCCAGCAGCCAAGCGACAGGAGAATACGAGCGGTACTTC.

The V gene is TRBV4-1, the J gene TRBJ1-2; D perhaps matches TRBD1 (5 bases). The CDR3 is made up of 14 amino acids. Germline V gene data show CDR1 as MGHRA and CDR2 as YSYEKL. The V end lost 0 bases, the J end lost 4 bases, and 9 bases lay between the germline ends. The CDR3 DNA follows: TGCGCCAGCAGCCAAGAGGGGCGGACCTATGGCTACACCTTC. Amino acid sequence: CASSQEGRTYGYTF.

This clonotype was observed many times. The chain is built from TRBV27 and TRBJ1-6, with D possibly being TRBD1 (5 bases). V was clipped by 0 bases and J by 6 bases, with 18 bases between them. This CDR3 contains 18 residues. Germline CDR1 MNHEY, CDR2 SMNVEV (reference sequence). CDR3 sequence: CASSLSIGRGNANSPLHF. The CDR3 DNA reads TGTGCCAGCAGTTTATCGATAGGGAGGGGAAACGCTAATTCACCCCTCCACTTT.

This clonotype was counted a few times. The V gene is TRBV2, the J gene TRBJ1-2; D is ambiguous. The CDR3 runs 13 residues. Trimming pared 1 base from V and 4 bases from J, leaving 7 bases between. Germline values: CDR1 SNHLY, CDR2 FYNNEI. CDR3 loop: CASSEGVSYGYTF. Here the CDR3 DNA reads TGTGCCAGCAGTGAAGGGGTCAGCTATGGCTACACCTTC.

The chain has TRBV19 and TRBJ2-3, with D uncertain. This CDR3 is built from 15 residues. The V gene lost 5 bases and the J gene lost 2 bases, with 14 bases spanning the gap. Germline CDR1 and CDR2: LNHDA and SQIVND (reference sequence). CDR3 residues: CASSLEWRSTDTQYF. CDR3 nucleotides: TGTGCCAGTAGTCTCGAGTGGCGGTCCACAGATACGCAGTATTTT.

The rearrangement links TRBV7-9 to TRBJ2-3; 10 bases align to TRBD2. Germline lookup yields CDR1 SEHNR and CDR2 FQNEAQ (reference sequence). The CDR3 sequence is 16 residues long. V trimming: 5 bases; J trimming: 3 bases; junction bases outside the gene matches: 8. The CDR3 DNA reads TGTGCCAGCAGCCCCCCCCTAGCGGGAGTTACAGATACGCAGTATTTT. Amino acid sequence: CASSPPLAGVTDTQYF.

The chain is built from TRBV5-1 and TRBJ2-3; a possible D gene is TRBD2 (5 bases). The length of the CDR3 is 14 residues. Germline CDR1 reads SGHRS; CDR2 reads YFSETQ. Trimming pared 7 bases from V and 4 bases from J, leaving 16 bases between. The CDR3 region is CASRAEISADTQYF. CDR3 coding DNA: TGCGCCAGCCGGGCGGAGATTAGCGCAGATACGCAGTATTTT.

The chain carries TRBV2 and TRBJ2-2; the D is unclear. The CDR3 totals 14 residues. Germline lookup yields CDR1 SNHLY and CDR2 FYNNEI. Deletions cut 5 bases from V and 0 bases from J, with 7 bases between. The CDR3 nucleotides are TGTGCCAGCAGTCAATACGCGAACACCGGGGAGCTGTTTTTT. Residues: CASSQYANTGELFF.

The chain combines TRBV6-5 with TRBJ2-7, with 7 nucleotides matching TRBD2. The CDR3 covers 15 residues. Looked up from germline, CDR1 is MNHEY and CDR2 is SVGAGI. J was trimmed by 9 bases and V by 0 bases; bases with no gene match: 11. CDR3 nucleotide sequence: TGTGCCAGCAGTTACTCATCTAGCGGTGGGTCGGGGCAGTACTTC. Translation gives CASSYSSSGGSGQYF.

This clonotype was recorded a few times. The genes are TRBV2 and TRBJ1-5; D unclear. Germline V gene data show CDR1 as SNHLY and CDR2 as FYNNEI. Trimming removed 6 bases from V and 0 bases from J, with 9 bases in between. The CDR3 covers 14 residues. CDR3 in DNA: TGTGCCAGCAGGCCAGGACTTAGCAATCAGCCCCAGCATTTT. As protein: CASRPGLSNQPQHF.

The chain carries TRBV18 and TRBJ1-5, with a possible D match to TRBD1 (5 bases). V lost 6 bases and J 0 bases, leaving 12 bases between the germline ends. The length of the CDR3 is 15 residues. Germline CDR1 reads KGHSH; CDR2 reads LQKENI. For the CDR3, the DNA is TGTGCCAGCTCGGAAGGACACTATAGCAATCAGCCCCAGCATTTT. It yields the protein CASSEGHYSNQPQHF.

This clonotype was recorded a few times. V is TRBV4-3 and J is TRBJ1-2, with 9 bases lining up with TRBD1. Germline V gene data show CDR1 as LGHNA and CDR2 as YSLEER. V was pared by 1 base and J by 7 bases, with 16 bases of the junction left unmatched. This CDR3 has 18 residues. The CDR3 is CASSQGPGQGMSRGGYTF. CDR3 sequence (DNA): TGCGCCAGCAGCCAAGGACCGGGACAGGGAATGAGTAGAGGTGGCTACACCTTC.

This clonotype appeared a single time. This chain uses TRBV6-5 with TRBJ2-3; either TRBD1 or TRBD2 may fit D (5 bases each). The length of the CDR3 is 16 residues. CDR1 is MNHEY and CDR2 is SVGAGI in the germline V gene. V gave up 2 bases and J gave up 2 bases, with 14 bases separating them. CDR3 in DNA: TGTGCCAGCAGTTACCATTCCGGGACGATCACAGATACGCAGTATTTT. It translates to CASSYHSGTITDTQYF.

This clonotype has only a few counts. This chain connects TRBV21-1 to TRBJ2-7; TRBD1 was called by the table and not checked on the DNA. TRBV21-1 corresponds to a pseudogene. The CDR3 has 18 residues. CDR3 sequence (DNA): TGTGCCAGCAGGGGAGCCGGGGTTTCGACAGGGGACTCCTACGAGCAGTACTTC. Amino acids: CASRGAGVSTGDSYEQYF.

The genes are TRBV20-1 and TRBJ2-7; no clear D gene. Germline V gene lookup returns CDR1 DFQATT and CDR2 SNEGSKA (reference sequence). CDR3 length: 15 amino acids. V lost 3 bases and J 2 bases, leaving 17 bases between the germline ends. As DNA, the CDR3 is TGCAGTGCTAGGGTCTTAGAGCGTCCAGCCTACGAGCAGTACTTC. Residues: CSARVLERPAYEQYF.

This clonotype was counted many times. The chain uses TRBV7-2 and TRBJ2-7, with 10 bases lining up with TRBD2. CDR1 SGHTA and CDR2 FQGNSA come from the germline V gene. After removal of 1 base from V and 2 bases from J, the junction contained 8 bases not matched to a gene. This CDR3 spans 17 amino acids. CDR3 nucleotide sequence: TGTGCCAGCAGCTTAGTCCTAGCGGGAGTGAAAACCTACGAGCAGTACTTC. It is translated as CASSLVLAGVKTYEQYF.

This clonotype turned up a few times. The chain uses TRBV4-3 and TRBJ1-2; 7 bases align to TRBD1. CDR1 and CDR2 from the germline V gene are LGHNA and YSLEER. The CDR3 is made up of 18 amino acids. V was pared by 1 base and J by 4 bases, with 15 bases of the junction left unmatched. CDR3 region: CASSQGILQGERAYGYTF. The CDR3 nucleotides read TGCGCCAGCAGCCAAGGAATTCTTCAGGGGGAAAGGGCCTATGGCTACACCTTC.

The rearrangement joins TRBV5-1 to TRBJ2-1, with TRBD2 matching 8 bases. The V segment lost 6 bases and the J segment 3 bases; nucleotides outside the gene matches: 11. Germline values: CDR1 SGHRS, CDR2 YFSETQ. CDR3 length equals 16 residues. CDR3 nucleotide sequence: TGCGCCAGCACGGCAATGTCTAGCGGGCACTACAATGAGCAGTTCTTC. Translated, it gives CASTAMSSGHYNEQFF.

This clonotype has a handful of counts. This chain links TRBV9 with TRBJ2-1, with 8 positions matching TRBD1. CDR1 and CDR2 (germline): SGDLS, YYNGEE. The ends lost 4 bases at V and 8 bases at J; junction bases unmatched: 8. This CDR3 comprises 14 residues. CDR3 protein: CASSSRTGWYEQFF. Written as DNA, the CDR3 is TGTGCCAGCAGCTCCCGGACAGGGTGGTATGAGCAGTTCTTC.

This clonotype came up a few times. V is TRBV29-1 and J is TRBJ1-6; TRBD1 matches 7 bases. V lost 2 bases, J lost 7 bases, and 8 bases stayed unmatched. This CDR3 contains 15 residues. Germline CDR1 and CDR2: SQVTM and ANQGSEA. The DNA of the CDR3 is TGCAGCGTTGAAAGGTTGACAGGGCGGAATTCACCCCTCCACTTT. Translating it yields CSVERLTGRNSPLHF.

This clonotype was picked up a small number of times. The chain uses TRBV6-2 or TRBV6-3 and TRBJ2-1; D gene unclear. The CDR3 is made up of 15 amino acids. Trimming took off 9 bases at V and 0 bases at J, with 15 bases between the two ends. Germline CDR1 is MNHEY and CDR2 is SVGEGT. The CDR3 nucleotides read TGTGCCAGTCGGAACTCCAGGAGCTCCTACAATGAGCAGTTCTTC. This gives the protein CASRNSRSSYNEQFF.

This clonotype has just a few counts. CDR3 nucleotides: TGCAGCGTTATCGCAGGGAAGAGAAACTATGGCTACACCTTC. It codes for CSVIAGKRNYGYTF. The chain is built from TRBV29-1 and TRBJ1-2, with TRBD1 as a possible D gene (5 bases). Germline lookup yields CDR1 SQVTM and CDR2 ANQGSEA. V lost 5 bases, J lost 2 bases, and 15 bases lay in between. The CDR3 covers 14 residues.

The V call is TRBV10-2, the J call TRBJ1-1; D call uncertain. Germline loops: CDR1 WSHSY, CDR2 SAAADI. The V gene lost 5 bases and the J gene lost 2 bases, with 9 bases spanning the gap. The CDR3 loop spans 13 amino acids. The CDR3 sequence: CASSIGGNTEAFF. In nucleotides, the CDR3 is TGCGCCAGCAGTATAGGTGGAAACACTGAAGCTTTCTTT.

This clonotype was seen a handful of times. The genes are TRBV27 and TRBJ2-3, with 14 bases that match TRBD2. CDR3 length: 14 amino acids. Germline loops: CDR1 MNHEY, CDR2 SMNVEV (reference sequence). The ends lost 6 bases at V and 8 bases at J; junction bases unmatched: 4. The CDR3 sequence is CASRIGLAGGTQYF. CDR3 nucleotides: TGTGCCAGCAGAATAGGACTAGCGGGGGGTACGCAGTATTTT.

CDR3 residues: CASSTGQDHGYTF. The CDR3, as DNA: TGTGCCAGCAGTACCGGACAAGACCACGGCTACACCTTC. The V and J genes are TRBV6-5 and TRBJ1-2, with a weak D call TRBD1 (5 bases). V gave up 5 bases and J gave up 8 bases, with 15 bases separating them. There are 13 residues in the CDR3. Germline CDR1 and CDR2: MNHEY and SVGAGI.

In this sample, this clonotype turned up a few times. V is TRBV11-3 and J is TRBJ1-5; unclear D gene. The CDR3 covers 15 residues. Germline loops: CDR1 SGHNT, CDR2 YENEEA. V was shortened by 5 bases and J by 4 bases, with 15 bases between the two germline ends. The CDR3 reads CASSPRPTPNQPQHF. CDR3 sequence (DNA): TGTGCCAGCAGCCCCCGTCCTACACCAAATCAGCCCCAGCATTTT.

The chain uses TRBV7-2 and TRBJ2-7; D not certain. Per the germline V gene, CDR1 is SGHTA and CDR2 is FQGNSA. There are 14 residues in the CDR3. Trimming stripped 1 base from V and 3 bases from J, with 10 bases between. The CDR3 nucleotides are TGTGCCAGCAGCTTAGTTCCTAGTATCTACGAGCAGTACTTC. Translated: CASSLVPSIYEQYF.

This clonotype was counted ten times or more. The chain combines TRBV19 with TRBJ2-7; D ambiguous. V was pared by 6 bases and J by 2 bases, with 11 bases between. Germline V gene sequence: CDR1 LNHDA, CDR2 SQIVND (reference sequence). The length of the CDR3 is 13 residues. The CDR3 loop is CASSRGSPYEQYF. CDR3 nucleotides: TGTGCCAGTAGCCGAGGCTCTCCCTACGAGCAGTACTTC.